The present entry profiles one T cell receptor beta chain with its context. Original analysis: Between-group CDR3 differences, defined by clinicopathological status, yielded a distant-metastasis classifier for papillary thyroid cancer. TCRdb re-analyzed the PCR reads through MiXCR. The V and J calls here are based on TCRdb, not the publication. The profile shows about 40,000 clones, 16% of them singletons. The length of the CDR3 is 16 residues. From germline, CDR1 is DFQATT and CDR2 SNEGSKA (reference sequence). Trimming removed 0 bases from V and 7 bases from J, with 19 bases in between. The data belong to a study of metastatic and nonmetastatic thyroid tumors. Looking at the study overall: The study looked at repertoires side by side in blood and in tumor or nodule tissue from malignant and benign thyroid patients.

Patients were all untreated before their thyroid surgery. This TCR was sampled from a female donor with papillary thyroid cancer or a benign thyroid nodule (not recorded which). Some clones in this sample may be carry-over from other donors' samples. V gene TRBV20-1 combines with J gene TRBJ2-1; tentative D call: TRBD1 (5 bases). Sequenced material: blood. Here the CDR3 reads CSARDPKEGDRNEQFF. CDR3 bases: TGCAGTGCTAGAGATCCTAAGGAAGGGGATAGGAATGAGCAGTTCTTC.